This T cell receptor beta chain was retrieved from a study of shared clonotypes between healthy human individuals. General observations from the study: Large depth notwithstanding, sorted-subset sequencing proved incomplete by rarefaction.

Genomic DNA (from each subset) was split evenly across several immunoSEQ plates. Methods used by the authors: ImmunoSEQ only sent back junction sequences with no quality scores, so filtering was done differently. Sequencing was performed with immunoSEQ multiplex PCR; in TCRdb, only in-frame clones are kept and a portion is missing. D and trimming were read from the DNA, whereas the V and J calls and clone size are those reported in that table. The table has over 300,000 clones, more than 75% seen once. A remark on this clone: Its specificity is not known.

The CDR3 loop spans 18 amino acids. The J segment lost 9 bases and the V segment lost 2 bases, leaving 18 bases of the junction unmatched. Germline lookup yields CDR1 SGDLS and CDR2 YYNGEE. Researchers reported that CD8 memory united CD45RO+ cells with CCR7-negative CD45RA+ TemRA cells. Specimen: memory CD8+ T cells sorted from blood. Specified subset: CD45RO+ cells pooled with CCR7-negative TemRA cells. This chain uses TRBV9 with TRBJ2-1; TRBD2 matches 9 bases. This TCR was recovered from a man younger than 35 in good health. The CDR3: CASSVGVRGSGRITEQFF. In nucleotides, the CDR3 is TGTGCCAGCAGCGTCGGAGTGAGGGGAAGCGGGAGGATCACTGAGCAGTTCTTC. The full variable domain, its missing parts supplied by reference TRBV9 and TRBJ2-1, is DSGVTQTPKHLITATGQRVTLRCSPRSGDLSVYWYQQSLDQGLQFLIQYYNGEERAKGNILERFSAQQFPDLHSELNLSSLELGDSALYFCASSVGVRGSGRITEQFFGPGTRLTVL.